Following are 14 T cell receptor beta chains from one sample sequenced in a study of identical twins. TCRdb called the 5' RACE reads again in MiXCR, with one record for every CDR3 protein. The sample carries around 530,000 distinct CDR3 sequences, 13% to 15% recorded once. This sample was also put to use in a study of yellow fever vaccine responses in identical twins.

The sample taken for sequencing was CD4+ T cells sorted from blood. Receptors originate from a woman under 30 in good health.

The J gene is TRBJ1-1, the V gene TRBV12-3 or TRBV12-4; tentatively, D is TRBD1 (5 bases). The CDR3 has 11 residues. V was shortened by 7 bases and J by 7 bases, with 10 bases between the two germline ends. The CDR3 coding sequence is TGTGCCAGCACTCGGACAAGTGAAGCTTTCTTT. It encodes CASTRTSEAFF.

The V and J genes are TRBV11-2 and TRBJ2-1; 11 nucleotides line up with TRBD2. After removal of 1 base from V and 2 bases from J, the junction contained 1 base not matched to a gene. The CDR3 runs 16 residues. Germline assignment: CDR1 SGHAT and CDR2 FQNNGV. The CDR3 spells CASSLVSGGAYNEQFF. The CDR3 bases are TGTGCCAGCAGCTTAGTTAGCGGGGGGGCCTACAATGAGCAGTTCTTC.

In this sample, this clonotype turned up a few times. The rearrangement links TRBV6-5 to TRBJ1-1; unclear D gene. In germline, CDR1 is MNHEY, CDR2 SVGAGI. There are 14 residues in the CDR3. Trimming left V 4 bases short and J 0 bases short, with 9 bases between. The CDR3 spells CASSWTQMNTEAFF. The CDR3 DNA follows: TGTGCCAGCAGTTGGACCCAGATGAACACTGAAGCTTTCTTT.

The rearrangement uses TRBV7-2 and TRBJ2-1, with unresolved D. CDR1 SGHTA and CDR2 FQGNSA come from the germline V gene. Between the trimmed V and J ends, which lost 0 bases and 8 bases, there was a span of 8 bases. CDR3 length equals 13 residues. The DNA for the CDR3 is TGTGCCAGCAGCTTAGCGCTAGATTATGAGCAGTTCTTC. The encoded protein is CASSLALDYEQFF.

The chain uses TRBV25-1 and TRBJ2-1; D gene ambiguous. In germline, CDR1 is MGHDK, CDR2 SYGVNS. CDR3 length: 13 amino acids. Trimming stripped 6 bases from V and 10 bases from J, with 16 bases between. The DNA for the CDR3 is TGTGCCAGCAGGAGCTCCCCCGAACAGGAGCAGTTCTTC. This encodes CASRSSPEQEQFF.

This chain links TRBV25-1 with TRBJ2-5; D is possibly TRBD1 or TRBD2 (5 bases each). The germline gives CDR1 MGHDK, CDR2 SYGVNS. The CDR3 totals 14 residues. V dropped 1 base and J dropped 5 bases, with 11 bases sitting between them. The CDR3 loop is CASSEFGREETQYF. The CDR3 nucleotides read TGTGCCAGCAGTGAATTTGGCAGGGAGGAGACCCAGTACTTC.

The table lists this clonotype with many counts. This chain connects TRBV6-1 to TRBJ1-2, with 8 bases matching TRBD1. With V trimmed by 5 bases and J by 0 bases, 8 bases remained unmatched. Germline assignment: CDR1 MNHNS and CDR2 SASEGT. The CDR3 spans 16 residues. The DNA for the CDR3 is TGTGCCAGCAGTCGGTCTGGACAGGGCGCTAACTATGGCTACACCTTC. Translated: CASSRSGQGANYGYTF.

This rearrangement joins TRBV9 to TRBJ1-1, with unresolved D. The CDR3 loop spans 14 amino acids. Germline CDR1 is SGDLS and CDR2 is YYNGEE. V lost 0 bases and J lost 4, with 10 bases in between. The CDR3 DNA reads TGTGCCAGCAGCGTAGATACGTGGGGCACTGAAGCTTTCTTT. It specifies CASSVDTWGTEAFF. Supplemented by reference TRBV9 and TRBJ1-1, the full variable domain reads DSGVTQTPKHLITATGQRVTLRCSPRSGDLSVYWYQQSLDQGLQFLIQYYNGEERAKGNILERFSAQQFPDLHSELNLSSLELGDSALYFCASSVDTWGTEAFFGQGTRLTVV.

This clonotype was found a few times. The rearrangement joins TRBV20-1 to TRBJ2-1; no firm D call. Trimming removed 0 bases from V and 9 bases from J, with 9 bases in between. This CDR3 has 12 residues. The V gene's germline CDR1 is DFQATT and CDR2 SNEGSKA (reference sequence). The CDR3 DNA is TGCAGTGCTAGAGATATTCCTCTTGAGCAGTTCTTC. Translated: CSARDIPLEQFF.

This chain links TRBV24-1 with TRBJ2-2; D is possibly TRBD1 or TRBD2 (5 bases each). Germline-derived CDR1 and CDR2 are KGHDR and SFDVKD. CDR3 size: 15 residues. The V end lost 8 bases, the J end lost 2 bases, and 14 bases lay between the germline ends. In nucleotides, the CDR3 is TGTGCCACCACCAAAGGGGACGCAAACACCGGGGAGCTGTTTTTT. Protein: CATTKGDANTGELFF.

This clonotype was observed at least ten times. The genes are TRBV4-1 and TRBJ1-1, with D possibly matching TRBD1 (6 bases). The germline CDR1 and CDR2 sequences are MGHRA and YSYEKL. V was clipped by 7 bases and J by 5 bases, with 11 bases between them. The CDR3 extends over 12 amino acids. CDR3 sequence (DNA): TGCGCCAGCAAGGGGGTTGGTACTGAAGCTTTCTTT. It encodes CASKGVGTEAFF.

The table lists this clonotype with a few counts. This chain connects TRBV12-3 or TRBV12-4 to TRBJ2-3; D uncertain. V was trimmed by 3 bases and J by 0 bases, leaving 7 bases between them. The CDR3 has 14 residues. In nucleotides, the CDR3 is TGTGCCAGCAGTTTTTACTTTAGCACAGATACGCAGTATTTT. It encodes CASSFYFSTDTQYF.

This clonotype came up a few times. This chain links TRBV12-3 or TRBV12-4 with TRBJ2-2, with TRBD2 identical over 14 bases. CDR3 size: 15 residues. J lost 5 bases, V lost 7 bases, and 3 bases had no gene match. CDR3 sequence reads: CASTRTSGRTGELFF. DNA for the CDR3: TGTGCCAGCACCCGGACTAGCGGGAGGACCGGGGAGCTGTTTTTT.

The chain combines TRBV5-1 with TRBJ2-2; 8 bases align to TRBD1. Germline assignment: CDR1 SGHRS and CDR2 YFSETQ. V shed 4 bases and J 4 bases; nucleotides not matched to a gene: 6. This CDR3 is 15 amino acids long. The CDR3: CASSNPTGVTGELFF. CDR3 nucleotide sequence: TGCGCCAGCAGCAACCCGACAGGGGTCACCGGGGAGCTGTTTTTT.